A selection of T cell receptor beta chains follows, all from one sample in a study of PD-1 blockade in mismatch repair-deficient tumors. This table comes from immunoSEQ multiplex PCR, and its TCRdb copy is limited to in-frame clones, with some not included. Of some 130,000 clones in the sample, 88% were seen once. Sequenced here: peripheral blood, sampled approximately 72 weeks after starting pembrolizumab. These receptors came from an adult with mismatch repair-deficient cancer. Each CDR3 is given with its conserved first and last residue. Each record gives: V gene, clone size, J gene, CDR3 length, D gene, CDR3 protein, CDR3 DNA. D genes are given only for firm matches. Rows give clone size only sometimes, using once, few, many, or a class for an expanded clone.

TRBV15	.	TRBJ2-3	16	.	CATSTPLGYGRDTQYF	TGTGCCACCAGCACCCCCTTAGGATACGGGCGAGATACGCAGTATTTT
TRBV7-2	.	TRBJ1-5	15	.	CASSLGPTPNQPQHF	TGTGCCAGCAGCTTAGGGCCCACACCCAATCAGCCCCAGCATTTT
TRBV5-1	.	TRBJ1-2	12	TRBD1	CASRGTAYGYTF	TGCGCCAGCCGAGGGACAGCCTATGGCTACACCTTC
TRBV4-3	.	TRBJ2-7	15	TRBD1	CASSQMTGTGYEQYF	TGCGCCAGCAGCCAAATGACCGGGACAGGCTACGAGCAGTACTTC
TRBV28	.	TRBJ2-7	15	TRBD1	CASSSSGTGEYEQYF	TGTGCCAGCAGCTCTTCAGGGACAGGGGAATACGAGCAGTACTTC
TRBV7-2	.	TRBJ2-3	15	.	CASSLDRGYTDTQYF	TGTGCCAGCAGCTTAGACCGGGGGTATACAGATACGCAGTATTTT
TRBV27	.	TRBJ2-1	16	TRBD1	CASSFLGTGDHNEQFF	TGTGCCAGCAGTTTCCTCGGGACAGGGGACCACAATGAGCAGTTCTTC
TRBV2	.	TRBJ1-2	13	.	CASSEKQGLGYTF	TGTGCCAGCAGTGAAAAACAGGGTCTAGGCTACACCTTC
TRBV6-5	.	TRBJ2-1	15	TRBD2	CASSPSGSSYNEQFF	TGTGCCAGCAGTCCTAGCGGAAGCTCCTACAATGAGCAGTTCTTC
TRBV5-6	.	TRBJ2-7	14	.	CASSSTGYSYEQYF	TGTGCCAGCAGCTCTACAGGCTACTCCTACGAGCAGTACTTC
TRBV7-9	.	TRBJ2-2	13	.	CANPSWDTGELFF	TGTGCCAACCCGAGTTGGGACACCGGGGAGCTGTTTTTT
TRBV18	few	TRBJ2-7	13	.	CASSTGQSYEQYF	TGTGCCAGCTCAACAGGACAGTCCTACGAGCAGTACTTC
TRBV5-6	.	TRBJ2-2	15	.	CASSGGTGHTGELFF	TGTGCCAGCAGCGGCGGGACGGGACACACCGGGGAGCTGTTTTTT
TRBV6-4	.	TRBJ2-3	14	.	CASSDSASTDTQYF	TGTGCCAGCAGTGACTCAGCTAGCACAGATACGCAGTATTTT
TRBV5-6	.	TRBJ2-7	11	.	CASSRSGEQYF	TGTGCCAGCAGCCGTTCGGGGGAGCAGTACTTC
TRBV11-2	.	TRBJ2-2	14	.	CASSIMQNTGELFF	TGTGCCAGCAGCATAATGCAGAACACCGGGGAGCTGTTTTTT
TRBV27	.	TRBJ2-7	16	.	CASSLLGGLSSYEQYF	TGTGCCAGCAGTCTACTCGGAGGGCTCAGCTCCTACGAGCAGTACTTC
TRBV11-2	.	TRBJ1-1	16	TRBD1	CASSNQWTGLNTEAFF	TGTGCCAGCAGCAACCAGTGGACAGGGCTTAACACTGAAGCTTTCTTT
TRBV5-1	once	TRBJ2-5	15	TRBD1	CASSWKTGAEETQYF	TGCGCCAGCAGCTGGAAGACAGGGGCGGAGGAGACCCAGTACTTC
TRBV6-6	.	TRBJ1-2	15	.	CASSYSPGVGYGYTF	TGTGCCAGCAGTTACTCTCCAGGGGTGGGCTATGGCTACACCTTC
TRBV21-1	.	TRBJ1-4	12	.	CASSKAEEKLFF	TGTGCCAGCAGCAAAGCAGAGGAAAAACTGTTTTTT
TRBV7-8	.	TRBJ1-4	16	.	CASSFSQASTNEKLFF	TGTGCCAGCAGCTTCAGTCAGGCTTCAACTAATGAAAAACTGTTTTTT
TRBV18	once	TRBJ2-5	16	TRBD1	CASSPPQTGVLETQYF	TGTGCCAGCTCACCACCCCAGACAGGGGTCTTAGAGACCCAGTACTTC
TRBV19	.	TRBJ2-1	15	TRBD2	CASSSGTSGYNEQFF	TGTGCCAGTAGTTCCGGGACTAGCGGATACAATGAGCAGTTCTTC
TRBV4-3	.	TRBJ2-7	15	TRBD2	CASSLGLAGTYEQYF	TGCGCCAGCAGCCTCGGGCTAGCGGGAACCTACGAGCAGTACTTC
TRBV11-2	.	TRBJ2-3	13	.	CASSPANRDTQYF	TGTGCCAGCAGCCCAGCTAATCGAGATACGCAGTATTTT
TRBV7-9	.	TRBJ2-2	13	.	CASSLPGGGELFF	TGTGCCAGCAGCTTACCGGGTGGCGGGGAGCTGTTTTTT
TRBV6-5	.	TRBJ2-1	15	TRBD2	CASSSSGSSYNEQFF	TGTGCCAGCAGTTCTAGCGGGAGCTCCTACAATGAGCAGTTCTTC
TRBV11-3	.	TRBJ2-5	14	.	CASSLGFAQETQYF	TGTGCCAGCAGCCTAGGTTTTGCGCAAGAGACCCAGTACTTC